This T cell receptor beta chain came from a study of cytomegalovirus exposure and HLA in healthy donors. Libraries were prepared by immunoSEQ multiplex PCR; TCRdb keeps only in-frame clonotypes and omits some of them. The data hold 200,000 to 250,000 clones, with around nine tenths observed a single time. The CDR3 extends over 14 amino acids. Germline V gene sequence: CDR1 SGHAT, CDR2 FQNNGV. The germline V and J ends were trimmed by 3 bases and 5 bases, with 13 bases remaining between them. The receptor comes from a woman aged 18-29 years in good health and CMV-seronegative. Sequencing was carried out using PBMCs. The chain combines TRBV11-2 with TRBJ1-1; D not resolved. The CDR3: CASSLERGRTEAFF. The CDR3 bases are TGTGCCAGCAGCTTGGAAAGAGGGAGGACTGAAGCTTTCTTT.